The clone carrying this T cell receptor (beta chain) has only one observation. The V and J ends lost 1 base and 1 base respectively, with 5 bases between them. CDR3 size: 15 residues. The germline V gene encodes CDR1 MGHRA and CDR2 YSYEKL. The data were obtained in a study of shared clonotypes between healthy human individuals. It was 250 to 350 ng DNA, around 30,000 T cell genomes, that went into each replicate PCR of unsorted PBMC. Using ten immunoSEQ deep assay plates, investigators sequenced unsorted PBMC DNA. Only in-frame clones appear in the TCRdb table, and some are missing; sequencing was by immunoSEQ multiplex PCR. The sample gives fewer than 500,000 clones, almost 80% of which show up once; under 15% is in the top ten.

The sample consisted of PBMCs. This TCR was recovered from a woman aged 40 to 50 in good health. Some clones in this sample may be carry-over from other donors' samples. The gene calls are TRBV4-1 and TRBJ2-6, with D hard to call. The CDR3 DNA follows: TGCGCCAGCAGCCAAGCGCCTTCTGGGGCCAACGTCCTGACTTTC. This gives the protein CASSQAPSGANVLTF.